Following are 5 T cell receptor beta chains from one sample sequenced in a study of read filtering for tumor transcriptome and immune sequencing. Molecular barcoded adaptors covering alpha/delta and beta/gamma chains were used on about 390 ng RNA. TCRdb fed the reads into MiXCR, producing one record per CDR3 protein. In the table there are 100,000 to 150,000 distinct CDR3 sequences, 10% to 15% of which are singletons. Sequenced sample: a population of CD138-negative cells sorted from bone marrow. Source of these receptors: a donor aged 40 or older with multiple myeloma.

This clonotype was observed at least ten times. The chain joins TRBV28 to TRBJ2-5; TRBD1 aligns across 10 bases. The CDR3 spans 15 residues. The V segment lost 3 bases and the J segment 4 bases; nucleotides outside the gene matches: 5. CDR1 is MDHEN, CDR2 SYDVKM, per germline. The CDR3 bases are TGTGCCAGCAGTTTCCGACAGGGGGCCGTAGAGACCCAGTACTTC. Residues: CASSFRQGAVETQYF.

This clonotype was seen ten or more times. This CDR3 reads CASSFSDREETQYF. Written as DNA, the CDR3 is TGTGCCAGCAGCTTCTCAGACAGGGAGGAGACCCAGTACTTC. This sequence joins TRBV5-6 and TRBJ2-5, with 7 bases that match TRBD1. Germline V gives CDR1 SGHDT, CDR2 YYEEEE. After removal of 2 bases from V and 5 bases from J, the junction contained 6 bases not matched to a gene. This CDR3 comprises 14 residues.

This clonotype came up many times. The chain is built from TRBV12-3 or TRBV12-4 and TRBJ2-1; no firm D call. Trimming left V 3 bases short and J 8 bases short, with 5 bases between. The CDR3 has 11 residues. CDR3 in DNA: TGTGCCAGCAGTTTTGGGTATGAGCAGTTCTTC. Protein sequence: CASSFGYEQFF.

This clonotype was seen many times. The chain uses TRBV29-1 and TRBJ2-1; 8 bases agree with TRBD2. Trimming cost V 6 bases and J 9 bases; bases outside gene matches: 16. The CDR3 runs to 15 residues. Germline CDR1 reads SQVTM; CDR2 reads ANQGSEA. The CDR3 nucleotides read TGCAGCGTCCAGAGGGGCGGTAGCGGGAAGACTGAGCAGTTCTTC. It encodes CSVQRGGSGKTEQFF.

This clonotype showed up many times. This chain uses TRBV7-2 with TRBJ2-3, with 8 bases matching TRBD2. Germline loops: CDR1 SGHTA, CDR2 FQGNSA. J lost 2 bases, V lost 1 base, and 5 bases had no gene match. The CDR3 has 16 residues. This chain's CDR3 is CASSLVAGGFTDTQYF. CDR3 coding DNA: TGTGCCAGCAGCTTAGTGGCGGGGGGCTTCACAGATACGCAGTATTTT.